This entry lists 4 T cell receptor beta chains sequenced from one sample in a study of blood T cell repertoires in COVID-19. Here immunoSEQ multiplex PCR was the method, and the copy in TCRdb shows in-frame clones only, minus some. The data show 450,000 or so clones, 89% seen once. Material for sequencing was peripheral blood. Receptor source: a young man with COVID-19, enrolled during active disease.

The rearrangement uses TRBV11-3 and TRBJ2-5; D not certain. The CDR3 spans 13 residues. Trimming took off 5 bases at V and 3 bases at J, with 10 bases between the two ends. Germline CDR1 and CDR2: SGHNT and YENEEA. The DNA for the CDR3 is TGTGCCAGCAGCGGCGGAAGGAAAGAGACCCAGTACTTC. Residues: CASSGGRKETQYF.

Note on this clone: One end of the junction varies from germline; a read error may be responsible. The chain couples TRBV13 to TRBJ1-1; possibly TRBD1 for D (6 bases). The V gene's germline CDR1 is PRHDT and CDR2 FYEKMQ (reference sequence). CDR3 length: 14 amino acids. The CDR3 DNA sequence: TGTGCCAGCAGCCATCTACAGGGTAAGGTGGAAGGTTTCTTT. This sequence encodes CASSHLQGKVEGFF. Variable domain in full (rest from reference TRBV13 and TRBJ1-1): AAGVIQSPRHLIKEKRETATLKCYPIPRHDTVYWYQQGPGQDPQFLISFYEKMQSDKGSIPDRFSAQQFSDYHSELNMSSLELGDSALYFCASSHLQGKVEGFFGQGTRLTVV.

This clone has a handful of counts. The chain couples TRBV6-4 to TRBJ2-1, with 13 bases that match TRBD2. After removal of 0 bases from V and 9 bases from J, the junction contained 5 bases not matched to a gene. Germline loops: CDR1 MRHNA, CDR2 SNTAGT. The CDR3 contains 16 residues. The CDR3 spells CASSDSPGLAGSEQFF. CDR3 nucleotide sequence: TGTGCCAGCAGTGACTCCCCGGGACTAGCGGGGAGTGAGCAGTTCTTC.

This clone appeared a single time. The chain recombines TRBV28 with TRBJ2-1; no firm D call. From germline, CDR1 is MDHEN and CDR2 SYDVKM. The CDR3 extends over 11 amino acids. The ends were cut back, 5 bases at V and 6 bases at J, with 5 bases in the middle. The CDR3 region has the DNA TGTGCCAGCAGTAGCCGCAATGAGCAGTTCTTC. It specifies CASSSRNEQFF.